This T cell receptor beta chain was obtained from a study of cytomegalovirus exposure and HLA in healthy donors. Study-wide results and caveats: Most observed TCR sequences were rare, whereas some public TCRs were detected in many donors. It was 150 to 200 TCR beta chains that were listed as cytomegalovirus-associated. One later analysis reportedly identified an Asian-associated ancestry cluster that showed fewer N-insertions than the approximately 710-donor mean.

Note on this clone: What it binds is unknown.

Use of 60 Vbeta and 13 Jbeta primers characterized the PCR. Produced via immunoSEQ multiplex PCR; TCRdb's table is partial and in-frame only. Among around 67,000 clones, around four fifths were seen once, and the ten largest hold 22%. Trimming left V 1 base short and J 3 bases short, with 12 bases between. Germline values: CDR1 LGHNA, CDR2 YNFKEQ. The CDR3 runs to 16 residues. The receptor was isolated from a woman in her twenties or thirties in good health and CMV-seropositive. V gene TRBV4-2 combines with J gene TRBJ2-2; TRBD2 might be the D (5 bases). The sequencing sample was made of PBMCs. The CDR3 is CASSQVDVGDTGELFF. CDR3 in DNA: TGTGCCAGCAGCCAAGTCGACGTCGGGGACACCGGGGAGCTGTTTTTT.